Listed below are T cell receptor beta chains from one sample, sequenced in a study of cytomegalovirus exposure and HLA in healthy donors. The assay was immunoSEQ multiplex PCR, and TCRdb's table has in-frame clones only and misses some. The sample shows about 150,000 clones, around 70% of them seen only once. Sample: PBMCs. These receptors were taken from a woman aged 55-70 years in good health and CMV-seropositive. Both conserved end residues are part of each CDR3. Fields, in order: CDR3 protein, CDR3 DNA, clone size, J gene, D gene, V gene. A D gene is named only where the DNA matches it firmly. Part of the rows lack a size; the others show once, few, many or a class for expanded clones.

CAISGPGSSYEQYF,TGTGCCATCAGTGGCCCCGGTAGCTCCTACGAGCAGTACTTC,few,TRBJ2-7,NA,TRBV10-3
CASSLALAGSLRYEQYF,TGCGCCAGCAGCTTGGCACTAGCGGGATCCCTCCGCTACGAGCAGTACTTC,NA,TRBJ2-7,TRBD2,TRBV5-1
CASSPPRVNSEAFF,TGTGCCAGCTCACCACCGAGGGTGAACAGTGAAGCTTTCTTT,NA,TRBJ1-1,NA,TRBV18
CASSYDRNYGYTF,TGTGCCAGCAGTTACGACAGAAACTATGGCTACACCTTC,NA,TRBJ1-2,NA,TRBV6-5
CASGTGTTDYNEQFF,TGTGCCAGCGGCACCGGGACTACAGACTACAATGAGCAGTTCTTC,NA,TRBJ2-1,TRBD2,TRBV6-4
CAWSESGPYEQYF,TGTGCCTGGAGTGAGAGCGGACCCTACGAGCAGTACTTC,NA,TRBJ2-7,NA,TRBV30
CASSVDSTGELFF,TGTGCCAGTAGTGTCGACTCCACCGGGGAGCTGTTTTTT,NA,TRBJ2-2,NA,TRBV19
CASSREGDTGELFF,TGCGCCAGCAGCCGGGAGGGTGACACCGGGGAGCTGTTTTTT,NA,TRBJ2-2,TRBD2,TRBV5-1
CAISEAQGRNTEAFF,TGTGCCATCAGTGAGGCGCAGGGGCGGAACACTGAAGCTTTCTTT,NA,TRBJ1-1,NA,TRBV10-3
CASSPSRGDGYTF,TGTGCCAGCTCCCCTTCGCGGGGTGATGGCTACACCTTC,NA,TRBJ1-2,NA,TRBV18
CASSPTRTYEQYF,TGTGCCAGCTCACCAACCAGGACCTACGAGCAGTACTTC,NA,TRBJ2-7,NA,TRBV18
CASSDEGDSAFF,TGTGCCAGCAGCGACGAGGGTGACTCGGCTTTCTTT,NA,TRBJ1-1,NA,TRBV7-9
CAISGQGADEQFF,TGTGCCATCAGTGGACAGGGGGCGGATGAGCAGTTCTTC,few,TRBJ2-1,TRBD1,TRBV10-3
CASLPGQAPYEQYF,TGTGCCAGCCTTCCGGGACAGGCTCCATACGAGCAGTACTTC,NA,TRBJ2-7,TRBD1,TRBV19
CASQTGATNEKLFF,TGCGCCAGCCAAACAGGTGCAACTAATGAAAAACTGTTTTTT,few,TRBJ1-4,NA,TRBV4-1
CATRDRGRVDTQYF,TGTGCCACCCGGGACAGGGGGCGCGTAGATACGCAGTATTTT,few,TRBJ2-3,TRBD1,TRBV19
CASSTGTGVSDNEQFF,TGTGCCAGCAGTACCGGGACAGGGGTTTCCGACAATGAGCAGTTCTTC,NA,TRBJ2-1,TRBD1,TRBV6-6
CASSFPGQGMNTEAFF,TGCGCCAGCAGCTTCCCGGGACAGGGAATGAACACTGAAGCTTTCTTT,NA,TRBJ1-1,TRBD1,TRBV5-1
CATSRTTGGSYEQYF,TGTGCCACCAGCAGAACCACAGGGGGCTCATACGAGCAGTACTTC,few,TRBJ2-7,TRBD1,TRBV15
CASSLGQANQPQHF,TGTGCCAGCTCACTGGGGCAGGCAAATCAGCCCCAGCATTTT,NA,TRBJ1-5,NA,TRBV18
CASSYQTSGSQETQYF,TGTGCCAGCAGTTACCAGACTAGCGGGAGCCAAGAGACCCAGTACTTC,NA,TRBJ2-5,TRBD2,TRBV6-5
CASSLAGGEGEKLFF,TGCGCCAGCAGCTTGGCAGGGGGCGAGGGTGAAAAACTGTTTTTT,NA,TRBJ1-4,TRBD1,TRBV5-1
CASSKISGNEQFF,TGTGCCAGTAGTAAAATTAGCGGCAATGAGCAGTTCTTC,once,TRBJ2-1,NA,TRBV19
CATSVRTDYGYTF,TGTGCCACCAGCGTAAGGACTGACTATGGCTACACCTTC,NA,TRBJ1-2,NA,TRBV15
CAWSVIGTRGVNEQFF,TGTGCCTGGAGTGTAATCGGGACTAGGGGGGTCAATGAGCAGTTCTTC,NA,TRBJ2-1,TRBD2,TRBV30
CASSSAGDYAYNEQFF,TGTGCCAGCAGCTCGGCGGGAGACTATGCCTACAATGAGCAGTTCTTC,few,TRBJ2-1,TRBD2,TRBV5-4
CASSLAGSSGSWLDTQYF,TGCGCCAGCAGCTTGGCCGGCTCGAGCGGGAGCTGGTTAGATACGCAGTATTTT,NA,TRBJ2-3,TRBD2,TRBV5-1
CASSEAITGTGGNVFF,TGTGCCAGCAGTGAAGCGATTACCGGGACAGGGGGAAATGTTTTCTTT,NA,TRBJ1-1,TRBD1,TRBV6-1
CASSDFGGETQYF,TGTGCCAGTAGTGACTTTGGGGGGGAGACCCAGTACTTC,NA,TRBJ2-5,NA,TRBV19
CASSLQGGSTEAFF,TGTGCCAGCAGTCTACAGGGGGGGAGCACTGAAGCTTTCTTT,NA,TRBJ1-1,TRBD1,TRBV28
CASKPGIGGPGGTEAFF,TGTGCCAGCAAGCCCGGGATAGGCGGGCCAGGGGGCACTGAAGCTTTCTTT,NA,TRBJ1-1,TRBD1,TRBV2
CASRWTSQTTDTQYF,TGCGCCAGCAGGTGGACTAGCCAAACCACAGATACGCAGTATTTT,NA,TRBJ2-3,TRBD2,TRBV5-1
CASSPNRGNIQETQYF,TGTGCCAGCAGCCCTAACAGGGGAAATATTCAAGAGACCCAGTACTTC,few,TRBJ2-5,TRBD1,TRBV5-6
CASRPDRGVTEAFF,TGTGCCAGTAGGCCTGACAGGGGGGTTACTGAAGCTTTCTTT,NA,TRBJ1-1,TRBD1,TRBV19